This T cell receptor (beta chain) was documented in a study of regulatory T cells in long-lasting Graves disease. Study at large: Patients newly diagnosed with Graves' had been on antithyroid drugs for under 3 months. Study results and limitations: Graves' patients with persistent disease showed TCR diversity lower than patients newly diagnosed.

Germline-derived CDR1 and CDR2 are SGDLS and YYNGEE. This CDR3 is built from 18 residues. Losses at the gene ends were 3 bases for V and 1 base for J; bases not matched to a gene: 12. Arm-PCR of CDR3 regions with iRepertoire HTBI primers generated TCR beta libraries. MiXCR, applied by TCRdb to the multiplex PCR reads, yields one record per CDR3 protein. The sample lists hundreds of thousands of distinct CDR3 sequences, around 15% occurring once. The sample's time point: newly diagnosed GD, antithyroid drugs for less than 3 months. Extracted RNA from PBMCs served as the source of the TCR library. American Thyroid Association guidelines defined how Graves' disease was diagnosed. This clonotype was seen many times. What it recognizes is unknown.

The chain joins TRBV9 to TRBJ2-3; TRBD2 matches at 9 bases. Specimen: peripheral blood mononuclear cells (PBMCs), collected at new diagnosis, from a patient treated with antithyroid drugs. The clonotype comes from a female donor with Graves disease. The CDR3 region has the DNA TGTGCCAGCAGCGCCTCATCCGGCGGGGGGGAGCGCACAGATACGCAGTATTTT. Translation gives CASSASSGGGERTDTQYF. Using reference TRBV9 and TRBJ2-3 for the parts outside the CDR3, the full variable domain is DSGVTQTPKHLITATGQRVTLRCSPRSGDLSVYWYQQSLDQGLQFLIQYYNGEERAKGNILERFSAQQFPDLHSELNLSSLELGDSALYFCASSASSGGGERTDTQYFGPGTRLTVL.